This entry lists 18 T cell receptor beta chains sequenced from one sample in a study of human T cells and chemical hapten exposure. The sample's time point: healthy volunteer bleed at 2 weeks. Unfractionated whole blood served as the source for total RNA extraction. TCRdb passed the RACE reads through MiXCR, listing each CDR3 protein once. The sample yields 50,000 or so distinct CDR3 sequences, nearly 4.5% seen once. Material for sequencing was whole blood. The origin of the receptors is a human donor in good health. Some clones in this sample may be carry-over from other donors' samples.

J is TRBJ1-1 and V is TRBV13; perhaps TRBD1 as D (6 bases). The ends were cut back, 1 base at V and 13 bases at J, with 16 bases in the middle. Germline V gene lookup returns CDR1 PRHDT and CDR2 FYEKMQ (reference sequence). This CDR3 has 13 residues. CDR3: CASSLESGRGGFF. For the CDR3, the DNA is TGTGCCAGCAGCTTAGAGTCGGGAAGGGGGGGTTTCTTT. Filled out from reference TRBV13 and TRBJ1-1, the complete variable domain reads AAGVIQSPRHLIKEKRETATLKCYPIPRHDTVYWYQQGPGQDPQFLISFYEKMQSDKGSIPDRFSAQQFSDYHSELNMSSLELGDSALYFCASSLESGRGGFFGQGTRLTVV.

This chain connects TRBV4-1 to TRBJ1-5; weak D call: TRBD1 (5 bases). The germline V gene encodes CDR1 MGHRA and CDR2 YSYEKL. The CDR3 runs 14 residues. V was pared by 3 bases and J by 4 bases, with 10 bases between. The CDR3 loop is CASSQQGRNQPQHF. The CDR3 nucleotides read TGCGCCAGCAGCCAGCAGGGAAGGAATCAGCCCCAGCATTTT.

This clonotype was found a few times. The chain recombines TRBV6-5 with TRBJ2-5; TRBD2 agrees at 9 bases. The germline CDR1 and CDR2 sequences are MNHEY and SVGAGI. The J segment lost 2 bases and the V segment lost 2 bases, leaving 6 bases of the junction unmatched. The CDR3 runs 16 residues. The CDR3 DNA reads as TGTGCCAGCAGTTACCCTTCAGCGGGAGGTCAAGAGACCCAGTACTTC. Translating gives CASSYPSAGGQETQYF.

There are many counts of this clonotype. The rearrangement links TRBV5-6 to TRBJ1-2; a weak D match, TRBD1 (6 bases). V gave up 2 bases and J gave up 8 bases, with 13 bases separating them. The CDR3 is 13 amino acids. Per the germline V gene, CDR1 is SGHDT and CDR2 is YYEEEE. DNA of the CDR3: TGTGCCAGCAGCTTAAGGGGGACCACGGGCTACACCTTC. Encoded protein: CASSLRGTTGYTF.

This clonotype came up many times. This rearrangement joins TRBV28 to TRBJ1-2, with D uncertain. CDR3 length: 15 amino acids. CDR1 MDHEN and CDR2 SYDVKM come from the germline V gene. The V end lost 3 bases, the J end lost 7 bases, and 18 bases lay between the germline ends. This chain's CDR3 is CASSFSQPRTGGYTF. CDR3 nucleotide sequence: TGTGCCAGCAGTTTTTCCCAACCAAGGACGGGTGGCTACACCTTC.

The genes are TRBV4-2 and TRBJ1-1; D uncertain. CDR1 and CDR2 from the germline V gene are LGHNA and YNFKEQ. This CDR3 comprises 14 residues. Trimming shortened V by 4 bases and J by 2 bases, and 11 bases separated the two germline ends. The CDR3 nucleotides are TGTGCCAGCAGCCCTTCTATCTCAAACACTGAAGCTTTCTTT. Translated, it gives CASSPSISNTEAFF.

V gene TRBV2 combines with J gene TRBJ2-6, with TRBD2 matching over 12 bases. V was clipped by 6 bases and J by 2 bases; unmatched bases: 8. The CDR3 contains 18 residues. Germline V gene data show CDR1 as SNHLY and CDR2 as FYNNEI. The chain's CDR3 is CASSLLAGGSTGANVLTF. CDR3 nucleotides: TGTGCCAGCAGCCTCCTAGCGGGAGGGAGTACTGGGGCCAACGTCCTGACTTTC.

A note on this clonotype: This may come from a read error, since a much larger clone is one base off. This chain's CDR3 is CANSPRVSGANVLTF. The CDR3, as DNA: TGTGCCAACAGCCCCAGGGTTTCTGGGGCCAACGTCCTGACTTTC. The chain recombines TRBV11-2 with TRBJ2-6; a possible D gene is TRBD1 (5 bases). CDR1 SGHAT and CDR2 FQNNGV come from the germline V gene. The CDR3 has 15 residues.

V gene TRBV30 combines with J gene TRBJ1-5; possibly TRBD1 for D (5 bases). Per the germline V gene, CDR1 is GTSNPN and CDR2 is SVGIG (reference sequence). With 0 bases removed from V and 2 bases from J, the gap between germline ends came to 8 bases. The CDR3 has 14 amino acids. CDR3 bases: TGTGCCTGGAGTGTAGTGGGGGGCAATCAGCCCCAGCATTTT. Its translation: CAWSVVGGNQPQHF.

This clonotype was counted only a few times. The V call is TRBV24-1, the J call TRBJ2-1; tentatively, D is TRBD2 (6 bases). Trimming cost V 0 bases and J 11 bases, with 16 bases left between them. Germline values: CDR1 KGHDR, CDR2 SFDVKD. The CDR3 totals 15 residues. In DNA, the CDR3 is TGTGCCACCAGTGATTTGTTCCCCCGACTAGTTAAGCAGTTCTTC. Translated, it gives CATSDLFPRLVKQFF.

This sequence joins TRBV29-1 and TRBJ1-1; D call uncertain. CDR1 SQVTM and CDR2 ANQGSEA come from the germline V gene. There are 12 residues in the CDR3. Trimming cost V 3 bases and J 2 bases, with 7 bases left between them. CDR3 coding DNA: TGCAGCGTTGACCGGTTTAACACTGAAGCTTTCTTT. Amino acids: CSVDRFNTEAFF.

This clonotype was counted ten times or more. The gene calls are TRBV7-9 and TRBJ2-7; D possibly corresponds to TRBD1 (7 bases). Per the germline V gene, CDR1 is SEHNR and CDR2 is FQNEAQ (reference sequence). The CDR3 totals 16 residues. V was clipped by 5 bases and J by 6 bases, with 23 bases between them. The CDR3 loop is CASSLAGGTREAEQYF. In nucleotides, the CDR3 is TGTGCCAGCAGCCTGGCAGGGGGAACTAGGGAGGCCGAGCAGTACTTC.

This clonotype was picked up many times. This chain links TRBV7-9 with TRBJ2-2; D remains ambiguous. The CDR3 is made up of 13 amino acids. V shed 5 bases and J shed 1 base, with 5 bases lying between them. The V gene's germline CDR1 is SEHNR and CDR2 FQNEAQ (reference sequence). The chain's CDR3 is CASSLENTGELFF. The CDR3 coding sequence is TGTGCCAGCAGCCTAGAGAACACCGGGGAGCTGTTTTTT. Combining the CDR3 with reference TRBV7-9 and TRBJ2-2 gives the whole variable domain DTGVSQNPRHKITKRGQNVTFRCDPISEHNRLYWYRQTLGQGPEFLTYFQNEAQLEKSRLLSDRFSAERPKGSFSTLEIQRTEQGDSAMYLCASSLENTGELFFGEGSRLTVL.

This clonotype has ten or more counts. The J gene is TRBJ2-7, the V gene TRBV28, with D maybe TRBD1 (6 bases). The CDR3 runs to 14 residues. V lost 4 bases and J 7 bases, leaving 17 bases between the germline ends. From germline, CDR1 is MDHEN and CDR2 SYDVKM. CDR3 nucleotides: TGTGCCAGCAGTTGGGACCAGGGGCCAGGGGAGCAGTACTTC. It is translated as CASSWDQGPGEQYF.

In this sample, this clonotype turned up many times. The junction does not match germline at one end; this may be a read error. The chain carries TRBV2 and TRBJ2-5, with TRBD1 matching 10 bases. The CDR3 runs 13 residues. CDR1 is SNHLY and CDR2 is FYNNEI in the germline V gene. The CDR3 DNA follows: TGTGCCAGCAGTGAAGTGGGGGGGGACAGGGGAACCTTC. It encodes CASSEVGGDRGTF.

A few counts support this clonotype. The chain couples TRBV12-3 or TRBV12-4 to TRBJ2-1; no firm D call. With 6 bases removed from V and 0 bases from J, the gap between germline ends came to 6 bases. The CDR3 runs 13 residues. CDR3 loop: CASRATSYNEQFF. The CDR3 nucleotides read TGTGCCAGCAGGGCCACCTCCTACAATGAGCAGTTCTTC.

This clonotype was seen ten or more times. This rearrangement joins TRBV12-3 or TRBV12-4 to TRBJ1-3, with D possibly TRBD1 on 5 matching bases. There are 16 residues in the CDR3. The V end lost 2 bases, the J end lost 0 bases, and 11 bases lay between the germline ends. The CDR3 loop reads CASSLWGRPSGNTIYF. CDR3 bases: TGTGCCAGCAGTTTATGGGGCAGGCCCTCTGGAAACACCATATATTTT.

Regarding this clonotype: The junction departs from the called germline gene at one end, perhaps through a read error. The chain links TRBV7-2 to TRBJ2-7, with 12 bases identical to TRBD2. Germline V gene sequence: CDR1 SGHTA, CDR2 FQGNSA. This CDR3 has 17 residues. CDR3 DNA sequence: TGTGCCAGCGGCTTAATCATGGGACTAGCGGGCGGGAACGAGCAGTACTTC. Translating it yields CASGLIMGLAGGNEQYF.